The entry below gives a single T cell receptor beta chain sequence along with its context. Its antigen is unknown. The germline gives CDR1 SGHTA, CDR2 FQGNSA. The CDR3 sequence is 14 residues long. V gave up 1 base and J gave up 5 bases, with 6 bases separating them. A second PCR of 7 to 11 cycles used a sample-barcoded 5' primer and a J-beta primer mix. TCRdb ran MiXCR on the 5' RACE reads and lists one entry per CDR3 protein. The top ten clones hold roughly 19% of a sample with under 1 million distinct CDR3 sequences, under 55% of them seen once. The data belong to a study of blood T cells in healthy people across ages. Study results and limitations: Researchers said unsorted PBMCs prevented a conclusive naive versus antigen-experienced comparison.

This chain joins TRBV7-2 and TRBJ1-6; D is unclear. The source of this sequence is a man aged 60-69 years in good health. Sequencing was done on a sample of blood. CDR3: CASSLGTNNSPLHF. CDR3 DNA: TGTGCCAGCAGCTTAGGGACCAATAATTCACCCCTCCACTTT.